The 23 T cell receptor beta chains below all came from one sample that was sequenced in a study of blood T cell repertoires in COVID-19. Clones were read by immunoSEQ multiplex PCR, and TCRdb kept only the in-frame ones, dropping some. The table lists around 72,000 clones, 88% of them singletons. Sequenced material: peripheral blood. These receptors originate from a man between 45 and 60 years old with acute or convalescent COVID-19.

The V and J genes are TRBV7-6 and TRBJ1-3; possible D gene TRBD1, 6 bases. This CDR3 is built from 17 residues. Germline values: CDR1 SGHVS, CDR2 FNYEAQ. V lost 5 bases and J 2 bases, leaving 19 bases between the germline ends. The CDR3 protein is CASSRYAGTRTGNTIYF. DNA of the CDR3: TGTGCCAGCAGCCGTTACGCCGGGACACGAACTGGAAACACCATATATTTT.

This chain joins TRBV10-3 and TRBJ1-1; 10 nucleotides line up with TRBD1. Germline V CDR1 and CDR2: ENHRY, SYGVKD. The junction had 1 base not matched to a gene; V was cut back by 6 bases and J by 3 bases. The CDR3 contains 13 residues. This CDR3 is CAIRGTGDTEAFF. CDR3 bases: TGTGCCATCAGGGGGACAGGGGACACTGAAGCTTTCTTT.

The rearrangement joins TRBV27 to TRBJ1-5; 8 bases align to TRBD1. Looked up from germline, CDR1 is MNHEY and CDR2 is SMNVEV (reference sequence). CDR3 length: 15 residues. Trimming cost V 2 bases and J 1 base; bases outside gene matches: 1. The CDR3 DNA sequence: TGTGCCAGCAGTTTAAGGACAGGGAGCAATCAGCCCCAGCATTTT. The encoded protein is CASSLRTGSNQPQHF.

This clone turned up a few times. The rearrangement uses TRBV7-3 and TRBJ1-6; D unresolved. V was shortened by 5 bases and J by 13 bases, with 3 bases between the two germline ends. Germline V gives CDR1 SGHTA, CDR2 FQGTGA. There are 9 residues in the CDR3. CDR3 DNA: TGTGCCAGCAGCCGTCCCCTCCACTTT. Translating gives CASSRPLHF.

This CDR3 reads CASSPVGTTGNTIYF. DNA for the CDR3: TGTGCCAGCTCACCGGTCGGGACTACCGGAAACACCATATATTTT. The V call is TRBV18, the J call TRBJ1-3; possible D gene TRBD1, 5 bases. This CDR3 has 15 residues. The ends were cut back, 3 bases at V and 4 bases at J, with 13 bases in the middle. Germline V gives CDR1 KGHSH, CDR2 LQKENI.

The rearrangement joins TRBV28 to TRBJ1-2, with a tentative D call TRBD1 (6 bases). V was clipped by 3 bases and J by 5 bases, with 16 bases between them. Germline V gives CDR1 MDHEN, CDR2 SYDVKM. This CDR3 region has 15 residues. The chain's CDR3 is CASSFMGRGKYGYTF. CDR3 nucleotide sequence: TGTGCCAGCAGTTTTATGGGAAGGGGGAAGTATGGCTACACCTTC.

V and J are TRBV30 and TRBJ2-3, with unresolved D. The V gene lost 2 bases and the J gene lost 1 base, with 13 bases spanning the gap. This CDR3 region has 15 residues. From germline, CDR1 is GTSNPN and CDR2 SVGIG (reference sequence). The CDR3 sequence: CAWSPPDLGTDTQYF. The CDR3, as DNA: TGTGCCTGGAGTCCTCCAGACCTAGGCACAGATACGCAGTATTTT.

This sequence joins TRBV9 and TRBJ2-1; D might be TRBD1 (5 bases). CDR1 is SGDLS, CDR2 YYNGEE, per germline. This CDR3 has 15 amino acids. The V end was cut by 3 bases, the J end by 0 bases, with 10 bases between. The CDR3 DNA sequence: TGTGCCAGCAGCGGCACACAGGTCTCCTACAATGAGCAGTTCTTC. Translating it yields CASSGTQVSYNEQFF.

The J gene is TRBJ1-6, the V gene TRBV27; a possible D gene is TRBD1 (5 bases). From germline, CDR1 is MNHEY and CDR2 SMNVEV (reference sequence). The CDR3 loop spans 14 amino acids. V lost 2 bases and J lost 8, with 10 bases in between. This CDR3 is CASSLGTDHSPLHF. CDR3 in DNA: TGTGCCAGCAGTTTAGGGACTGACCATTCACCCCTCCACTTT.

This chain joins TRBV5-1 and TRBJ2-3; a possible D gene is TRBD1 (5 bases). The CDR3 extends over 14 amino acids. The V end was cut by 1 base, the J end by 7 bases, with 13 bases between. Germline V gives CDR1 SGHRS, CDR2 YFSETQ. The CDR3 reads CASSLLAGWNTQYF. DNA of the CDR3: TGCGCCAGCAGCTTGCTTGCAGGGTGGAATACGCAGTATTTT. The variable domain in full, with the rest retrieved from reference TRBV5-1 and TRBJ2-3, is KAGVTQTPRYLIKTRGQQVTLSCSPISGHRSVSWYQQTPGQGLQFLFEYFSETQRNKGNFPGRFSGRQFSNSRSEMNVSTLELGDSALYLCASSLLAGWNTQYFGPGTRLTVL.

V and J are TRBV24-1 and TRBJ1-1, with 7 bases identical to TRBD1. Unmatched junction bases numbered 7, after V lost 2 bases and J lost 5 bases. CDR1 is KGHDR, CDR2 SFDVKD, per germline. The CDR3 extends over 15 amino acids. CDR3 DNA: TGTGCCACCAGTGATTCCAGGGGGTCGGGGACTGAAGCTTTCTTT. As protein: CATSDSRGSGTEAFF.

This rearrangement joins TRBV10-1 to TRBJ2-3; TRBD1 might be the D (7 bases). CDR1 is WNHNN, CDR2 SYGVQD, per germline (reference sequence). The CDR3 totals 14 residues. Trimming cost V 0 bases and J 5 bases, with 9 bases left between them. The DNA for the CDR3 is TGCGCCAGCAGTGAGTCTCAGGGGGGAGATACGCAGTATTTT. This gives the protein CASSESQGGDTQYF.

J is TRBJ1-2 and V is TRBV4-1; D uncertain. Trimming cost V 1 base and J 1 base, with 10 bases left between them. CDR1 is MGHRA and CDR2 is YSYEKL in the germline V gene. The CDR3 length is 15 residues. The CDR3 DNA follows: TGCGCCAGCAGCCAAGTGGGCAGCTATAACTATGGCTACACCTTC. Residues: CASSQVGSYNYGYTF.

Comments on this clone: The junction departs from the called germline gene at one end, perhaps through a read error. The V and J genes are TRBV12-3 or TRBV12-4 and TRBJ1-2, with D perhaps matching TRBD1 (6 bases). The CDR3 consists of 11 residues. CDR3 in amino acids: CASSLGGGYTF. The DNA for the CDR3 is TGTGCCAGCAGCTTAGGGGGGGGTTACACCTTC.

The genes are TRBV20-1 and TRBJ2-3, with a tentative D call TRBD1 (6 bases). The germline V gene encodes CDR1 DFQATT and CDR2 SNEGSKA (reference sequence). The CDR3 sequence is 14 residues long. V gave up 3 bases and J gave up 4 bases, with 14 bases separating them. CDR3 DNA sequence: TGCAGTGCTAGTAGCACAGGGCAGCCAGATACGCAGTATTTT. It encodes CSASSTGQPDTQYF.

V usage is TRBV7-9 and J usage is TRBJ2-3, with D perhaps matching TRBD2 (6 bases). Germline lookup yields CDR1 SEHNR and CDR2 FQNEAQ (reference sequence). The CDR3 totals 18 residues. V lost 1 base and J lost 1, with 18 bases in between. CDR3 loop: CASSLGVGRHVGTDTQYF. The DNA for the CDR3 is TGTGCCAGCAGCTTAGGGGTAGGGAGGCACGTGGGCACAGATACGCAGTATTTT.

The chain joins TRBV20-1 to TRBJ2-5; no clear D gene. Per the germline V gene, CDR1 is DFQATT and CDR2 is SNEGSKA (reference sequence). V lost 5 bases to trimming and J lost 5 bases, with 9 bases between them. The CDR3 is made up of 11 amino acids. CDR3 sequence: CSADILETQYF. As DNA, the CDR3 is TGCAGTGCTGACATTTTGGAGACCCAGTACTTC.

V and J are TRBV18 and TRBJ2-3; 7 bases are shared with TRBD2. The CDR3 length is 15 residues. Germline CDR1 KGHSH, CDR2 LQKENI. V was pared by 6 bases and J by 0 bases, with 6 bases of the junction left unmatched. The DNA for the CDR3 is TGTGCCAGCTCCCCATCTAGCGGTAGCACAGATACGCAGTATTTT. Protein sequence: CASSPSSGSTDTQYF.

The chain links TRBV15 to TRBJ1-5, with a tentative D call TRBD1 (5 bases). The CDR3 runs to 16 residues. V was shortened by 3 bases and J by 2 bases, with 14 bases between the two germline ends. Germline V gene sequence: CDR1 LNHNV, CDR2 YYDKDF (reference sequence). The CDR3 is CATSRTGGEGNQPQHF. The CDR3 DNA reads as TGTGCCACCAGCAGGACTGGGGGGGAGGGCAATCAGCCCCAGCATTTT.

The chain carries TRBV5-4 and TRBJ2-7; no definite D call. Germline CDR1 SGHNT, CDR2 YYREEE (reference sequence). CDR3 size: 13 residues. The V end was cut by 4 bases, the J end by 5 bases, with 13 bases between. The CDR3 DNA reads TGTGCCAGCAGCCTCCCTTCCACAGACGAGCAGTACTTC. Its translation: CASSLPSTDEQYF.

The chain uses TRBV27 and TRBJ2-4; the match to TRBD1 covers 9 bases. V gave up 4 bases and J gave up 7 bases; unmatched junction bases: 5. Looked up from germline, CDR1 is MNHEY and CDR2 is SMNVEV (reference sequence). This CDR3 comprises 14 residues. The CDR3 region has the DNA TGTGCCAGCAGTTCCGGGACAGGGAAGAACATTCAGTACTTC. This sequence encodes CASSSGTGKNIQYF.

V gene TRBV5-4 combines with J gene TRBJ1-1, with a weak D call TRBD1 (6 bases). V was trimmed by 1 base and J by 1 base, leaving 11 bases between them. CDR3 size: 15 residues. Germline CDR1 and CDR2: SGHNT and YYREEE (reference sequence). The CDR3 sequence: CASSLQGTSNTEAFF. The DNA for the CDR3 is TGTGCCAGCAGCTTGCAGGGGACATCGAACACTGAAGCTTTCTTT.

The chain employs TRBV5-6 and TRBJ2-1, with TRBD1 matching over 7 bases. Germline CDR1 SGHDT, CDR2 YYEEEE. The CDR3 is 13 residues long. J was trimmed by 8 bases and V by 4 bases; bases with no gene match: 6. In nucleotides, the CDR3 is TGTGCCAGCAGCCAGATAGGGGGCGATGAGCAGTTCTTC. Translating it yields CASSQIGGDEQFF. The whole variable domain, remainder taken from reference TRBV5-6 and TRBJ2-1, is DAGVTQSPTHLIKTRGQQVTLRCSPKSGHDTVSWYQQALGQGPQFIFQYYEEEERQRGNFPDRFSGHQFPNYSSELNVNALLLGDSALYLCASSQIGGDEQFFGPGTRLTVL.